What follows are 32 T cell receptor beta chains derived from one specimen sequenced in a study of type 1 and type 2 diabetes patients. Genomic DNA was the PCR template. Amplification of the beta chain CDR3 used 30 forward and 13 reverse multiplex primers. Via MiXCR, TCRdb re-called the multiplex PCR reads, giving one row per CDR3 protein. The data contain approximately 260,000 distinct CDR3 sequences, 45% to 60% of them singletons. The specimen sequenced was peripheral blood mononuclear cells (PBMCs). The origin of the receptors is a man aged 18 to 30 with type 2 diabetes.

CDR3 coding DNA: TGTGCCAGCAGCTTAGACGCCGGGGGCGCGAGGGAGCAGTACTTC. Protein product: CASSLDAGGAREQYF. The rearrangement links TRBV7-6 to TRBJ2-5; D is tentatively TRBD1 or TRBD2 (6 bases each). Germline V gene data show CDR1 as SGHVS and CDR2 as FNYEAQ. CDR3 size: 15 residues. Trimming removed 1 base at V and 11 bases at J, with 20 bases between.

A word on this clonotype: An end of the junction does not agree with germline; a read error may underlie this. The chain recombines TRBV5-1 with TRBJ2-2; 10 nucleotides line up with TRBD2. The CDR3 is 18 amino acids. Per the germline V gene, CDR1 is SGHRS and CDR2 is YFSETQ. CDR3 in amino acids: CASSLAFSGRLHTEELFF. CDR3 DNA sequence: TGCGCCAGCAGCTTGGCCTTTAGCGGGAGGTTGCACACCGAGGAGCTGTTTTTT.

The CDR3 DNA is TGTGCCAGCAGTTTATTCGGCGCGGGGGGCACAGATACGCAGTATTTT. Residues: CASSLFGAGGTDTQYF. V is TRBV2 and J is TRBJ2-3, with TRBD2 identical over 7 bases. The CDR3 is 16 residues long. Germline V CDR1 and CDR2: SNHLY, FYNNEI. The V and J ends lost 5 bases and 1 base, in that order; junction bases with no gene match: 9.

V usage is TRBV6-5 and J usage is TRBJ1-1; 8 bases agree with TRBD1. V dropped 2 bases and J dropped 0; count of bases not matched to a gene: 5. Per germline, CDR1 MNHEY and CDR2 SVGAGI. This CDR3 contains 16 residues. This CDR3 reads CASSYDRGGMNTEAFF. As DNA, the CDR3 is TGTGCCAGCAGTTACGACAGGGGCGGGATGAACACTGAAGCTTTCTTT.

This clonotype was picked up many times. The chain has TRBV10-1 and TRBJ2-5, with D perhaps TRBD1 (6 bases). Germline CDR1 is WNHNN and CDR2 is SYGVQD (reference sequence). The V and J ends lost 3 bases and 1 base respectively, with 12 bases between them. The length of the CDR3 is 15 residues. The CDR3 nucleotides are TGCGCCAGCAGTGACCAGATGACAGGCCAAGAGACCCAGTACTTC. It specifies CASSDQMTGQETQYF.

This clonotype was seen a handful of times. The genes are TRBV4-1 and TRBJ2-7; D not certain. The V end lost 0 bases, the J end lost 6 bases, and 3 bases lay between the germline ends. There are 11 residues in the CDR3. CDR1 MGHRA and CDR2 YSYEKL come from the germline V gene. CDR3 loop: CASSQDLEQYF. CDR3 DNA sequence: TGCGCCAGCAGCCAAGATCTCGAGCAGTACTTC.

The CDR3 spells CSARTSGGHLGEQFF. CDR3 bases: TGCAGTGCTAGAACTAGCGGGGGGCACCTGGGGGAGCAGTTCTTC. The chain joins TRBV20-1 to TRBJ2-1; 12 bases are a match to TRBD2. The ends lost 2 bases at V and 10 bases at J; junction bases unmatched: 9. The germline V gene has CDR1 DFQATT and CDR2 SNEGSKA (reference sequence). The CDR3 loop spans 15 amino acids.

At least ten counts were recorded for this clonotype. The rearrangement links TRBV28 to TRBJ2-7; either TRBD1 or TRBD2 may supply D (5 bases each). CDR1 and CDR2 from the germline V gene are MDHEN and SYDVKM. V was cut by 6 bases and J by 5 bases, with 20 bases left in between. The CDR3 spans 15 residues. For the CDR3, the DNA is TGTGCCAGCAGCAGAGGGAAGACGAGGGGTGACGAGCAGTACTTC. This gives the protein CASSRGKTRGDEQYF.

This clonotype appeared a few times. V and J are TRBV27 and TRBJ2-6, with D possibly matching TRBD1 (6 bases). The CDR3 is 15 residues long. V gave up 3 bases and J gave up 3 bases, with 9 bases separating them. Germline values: CDR1 MNHEY, CDR2 SMNVEV (reference sequence). CDR3 loop: CASSFAGVGANVLTF. The CDR3, as DNA: TGTGCCAGCAGTTTCGCAGGGGTTGGGGCCAACGTCCTGACTTTC.

This clonotype has a single count. The rearrangement links TRBV30 to TRBJ1-1; possible D gene TRBD1, 6 bases. Germline CDR1 is GTSNPN and CDR2 is SVGIG (reference sequence). The CDR3 runs 14 residues. V was clipped by 0 bases and J by 1 base, with 9 bases between them. The CDR3 sequence is CAWSVRGWNTEAFF. Written as DNA, the CDR3 is TGTGCCTGGAGTGTCAGGGGATGGAACACTGAAGCTTTCTTT. The entire variable domain, with the rest obtained from reference TRBV30 and TRBJ1-1, is as follows: SQTIHQWPATLVQPVGSPLSLECTVEGTSNPNLYWYRQAAGRGLQLLFYSVGIGQISSEVPQNLSASRPQDRQFILSSKKLLLSDSGFYLCAWSVRGWNTEAFFGQGTRLTVV.

J is TRBJ2-7 and V is TRBV5-1; 7 bases map to TRBD1. Germline-derived CDR1 and CDR2 are SGHRS and YFSETQ. V lost 7 bases and J lost 4; bases outside the gene matches: 14. The CDR3 is 15 amino acids. CDR3 loop: CASSTGTAASYEQYF. CDR3 nucleotides: TGCGCCAGCTCGACCGGGACAGCAGCTTCTTACGAGCAGTACTTC.

Only a few counts were recorded for this clonotype. The chain uses TRBV7-9 and TRBJ2-5; D unclear. The CDR3 runs 17 residues. Germline CDR1 is SEHNR and CDR2 is FQNEAQ (reference sequence). Trimming left V 5 bases short and J 0 bases short, with 19 bases between. The chain's CDR3 is CASSLELPPVDQETQYF. The CDR3 DNA reads as TGTGCCAGCAGCCTTGAACTCCCCCCCGTCGACCAAGAGACCCAGTACTTC. The full variable domain, in which reference TRBV7-9 and TRBJ2-5 provide the parts outside the CDR3, is DTGVSQNPRHKITKRGQNVTFRCDPISEHNRLYWYRQTLGQGPEFLTYFQNEAQLEKSRLLSDRFSAERPKGSFSTLEIQRTEQGDSAMYLCASSLELPPVDQETQYFGPGTRLLVL.

This clonotype was counted only a few times. V is TRBV10-3 and J is TRBJ2-1; D remains unclear. The germline gives CDR1 ENHRY, CDR2 SYGVKD. V lost 4 bases to trimming and J lost 6 bases, with 4 bases between them. This CDR3 is 11 amino acids long. CDR3 coding DNA: TGTGCCATCAGTGGTTCCAATGAGCAGTTCTTC. Its translation: CAISGSNEQFF.

V is TRBV20-1 and J is TRBJ1-2, with D possibly TRBD1 on 6 matching bases. Trimming removed 5 bases at V and 3 bases at J, with 16 bases between. The CDR3 covers 14 residues. Germline CDR1 DFQATT, CDR2 SNEGSKA (reference sequence). The CDR3 here is CSAPWTSGDYGYTF. The DNA of the CDR3 is TGCAGTGCTCCCTGGACATCAGGGGACTATGGCTACACCTTC.

This clonotype was seen only a few times. The chain couples TRBV7-2 to TRBJ1-1; TRBD1 matches at 7 bases. The CDR3 covers 15 residues. Germline V gene lookup returns CDR1 SGHTA and CDR2 FQGNSA. After removal of 5 bases from V and 7 bases from J, the junction contained 13 bases not matched to a gene. CDR3 protein: CASSRPNRGEGEAFF. CDR3 DNA: TGTGCCAGCAGCCGACCCAACAGGGGAGAAGGTGAAGCTTTCTTT.

The V gene is TRBV13, the J gene TRBJ1-1, with a weak D call TRBD1 (5 bases). V was clipped by 3 bases and J by 6 bases, with 17 bases between them. CDR3 length: 15 residues. CDR1 and CDR2 (germline): PRHDT, FYEKMQ (reference sequence). CDR3 DNA: TGTGCCAGCAGCTTCCGGGACCGCCCTGGGGCTGAAGCTTTCTTT. It encodes CASSFRDRPGAEAFF.

The chain has TRBV15 and TRBJ2-1; possible D gene TRBD2, 5 bases. The V gene lost 1 base and the J gene lost 5 bases, with 12 bases spanning the gap. From germline, CDR1 is LNHNV and CDR2 YYDKDF (reference sequence). The length of the CDR3 is 15 residues. The CDR3 protein is CATSRASGFDNEQFF. Here the CDR3 DNA reads TGTGCCACCAGCAGAGCATCGGGGTTCGACAATGAGCAGTTCTTC.

This clonotype came up a few times. The chain recombines TRBV7-2 with TRBJ1-2; D gene uncertain. Trimming pared 1 base from V and 6 bases from J, leaving 9 bases between. Germline-derived CDR1 and CDR2 are SGHTA and FQGNSA. The CDR3 extends over 13 amino acids. The CDR3 is CASSLGRFDGYTF. CDR3 coding DNA: TGTGCCAGCAGCTTAGGCAGGTTTGATGGCTACACCTTC.

This clonotype was found a few times. V usage is TRBV4-3 and J usage is TRBJ2-7; the D is unclear. This CDR3 contains 15 residues. The V end was cut by 0 bases, the J end by 4 bases, with 13 bases between. Germline CDR1 and CDR2: LGHNA and YSLEER. The CDR3: CASSQDFAGEYEQYF. CDR3 sequence (DNA): TGCGCCAGCAGCCAAGATTTCGCAGGAGAGTACGAGCAGTACTTC.

As concerns this clonotype: At one of its ends the junction is not consistent with the germline gene, which may arise from a read error. The CDR3 sequence: CASRPGLAGTGELSF. CDR3 in DNA: TGTGCCAGCAGACCTGGACTAGCGGGCACCGGGGAGCTGTCTTTT. The rearrangement links TRBV7-3 to TRBJ2-2, with 11 bases identical to TRBD2. Germline V lookup: CDR1 SGHTA, CDR2 FQGTGA. CDR3 length equals 15 residues.

The table lists this clonotype with a few counts. The chain links TRBV5-1 to TRBJ2-2; 7 bases line up with TRBD2. The CDR3 contains 17 residues. The germline gives CDR1 SGHRS, CDR2 YFSETQ. J was trimmed by 0 bases and V by 8 bases; bases with no gene match: 13. The CDR3 is CASAPFKRGSNTGELFF. DNA of the CDR3: TGCGCCAGTGCACCCTTTAAGCGGGGCTCGAACACCGGGGAGCTGTTTTTT.

The CDR3 loop is CASSLRGRNYGYTF. The CDR3 bases are TGTGCCAGCAGTTTAAGGGGGAGGAACTATGGCTACACCTTC. The chain couples TRBV28 to TRBJ1-2; D possibly corresponds to TRBD1 (6 bases). The CDR3 contains 14 residues. The V and J ends lost 2 bases and 2 bases respectively, with 9 bases between them. The germline gives CDR1 MDHEN, CDR2 SYDVKM.

This clonotype was observed a few times. V and J are TRBV27 and TRBJ2-7; D is ambiguous. CDR1 and CDR2 (germline): MNHEY, SMNVEV (reference sequence). V lost 4 bases and J 2 bases, leaving 12 bases between the germline ends. The CDR3 sequence is 14 residues long. The CDR3 DNA follows: TGTGCCAGCAGTTCGGCTCTAGAGCCCTACGAGCAGTACTTC. Its translation: CASSSALEPYEQYF.

The chain employs TRBV4-3 and TRBJ2-7; D might be TRBD1 or TRBD2, each matching 5 bases. With 3 bases removed from V and 4 bases from J, the gap between germline ends came to 10 bases. This CDR3 is 13 amino acids long. CDR1 LGHNA and CDR2 YSLEER come from the germline V gene. CDR3 sequence: CASSQGEYYEQYF. The CDR3 DNA follows: TGCGCCAGCAGCCAGGGGGAGTATTACGAGCAGTACTTC.

On this clonotype: The junction departs from the called germline gene at one end, perhaps through a read error. The chain employs TRBV12-3 or TRBV12-4 and TRBJ1-5, with 7 bases aligning to TRBD1. This CDR3 spans 15 amino acids. The CDR3, as DNA: TGTGCCAGCAGCCGGACAGGCGTCTCCGGTCAGCCCCGGCATTTT. Encoded protein: CASSRTGVSGQPRHF.

CDR3 sequence: CSVTITEAFF. In DNA, the CDR3 is TGCAGCGTAACTATCACTGAAGCTTTCTTT. This sequence joins TRBV29-1 and TRBJ1-1; D not resolved. Trimming shortened V by 6 bases and J by 4 bases, and 6 bases separated the two germline ends. This CDR3 is built from 10 residues. In germline, CDR1 is SQVTM, CDR2 ANQGSEA. Filled out from reference TRBV29-1 and TRBJ1-1, the complete variable domain reads SAVISQKPSRDICQRGTSLTIQCQVDSQVTMMFWYRQQPGQSLTLIATANQGSEATYESGFVIDKFPISRPNLTFSTLTVSNMSPEDSSIYLCSVTITEAFFGQGTRLTVV.

This chain's CDR3 is CASSATTSNTGELFF. For the CDR3, the DNA is TGTGCCAGCAGTGCGACAACTTCGAACACCGGGGAGCTGTTTTTT. This chain connects TRBV2 to TRBJ2-2; D unresolved. CDR3 length: 15 amino acids. CDR1 SNHLY and CDR2 FYNNEI come from the germline V gene. The V end lost 4 bases, the J end lost 0 bases, and 9 bases lay between the germline ends. The full variable domain, in which reference TRBV2 and TRBJ2-2 provide the parts outside the CDR3, is EPEVTQTPSHQVTQMGQEVILRCVPISNHLYFYWYRQILGQKVEFLVSFYNNEISEKSEIFDDQFSVERPDGSNFTLKIRSTKLEDSAMYFCASSATTSNTGELFFGEGSRLTVL.

The rearrangement uses TRBV5-1 and TRBJ2-3; 8 bases align to TRBD2. J lost 1 base, V lost 5 bases, and 9 bases had no gene match. This CDR3 spans 16 amino acids. Germline CDR1 reads SGHRS; CDR2 reads YFSETQ. The CDR3 here is CASSPVPAGGTDTQYF. Here the CDR3 DNA reads TGCGCCAGCAGTCCAGTCCCAGCGGGGGGCACAGATACGCAGTATTTT.

Concerning this clonotype itself: This may stem from a read error, because a much larger clone lies one nucleotide away. The chain couples TRBV15 to TRBJ1-4; tentative D call: TRBD1 (5 bases). Germline-derived CDR1 and CDR2 are LNHNV and YYDKDF (reference sequence). CDR3 length: 14 amino acids. CDR3 sequence reads: CATSRDRANEELFF. CDR3 coding DNA: TGTGCCACCAGCAGAGACAGGGCTAATGAAGAACTGTTTTTT. Full variable domain (missing parts from reference TRBV15 and TRBJ1-4): DAMVIQNPRYQVTQFGKPVTLSCSQTLNHNVMYWYQQKSSQAPKLLFHYYDKDFNNEADTPDNFQSRRPNTSFCFLDIRSPGLGDTAMYLCATSRDRANEELFFGSGTQLSVL.

The chain carries TRBV6-1 and TRBJ2-3; D is unclear. V lost 6 bases to trimming and J lost 4 bases, with 14 bases between them. Germline V gene lookup returns CDR1 MNHNS and CDR2 SASEGT. There are 14 residues in the CDR3. The CDR3 here is CASSDTAVADTQYF. The CDR3 DNA follows: TGTGCCAGCAGCGATACTGCGGTGGCAGATACGCAGTATTTT.

This clonotype was counted between two and nine times. The CDR3 sequence is CASSLEVVAGVGFYEQYF. As DNA, the CDR3 is TGTGCCAGCAGCTTAGAGGTTGTTGCGGGAGTAGGTTTTTACGAGCAGTACTTC. The chain joins TRBV7-8 to TRBJ2-7; TRBD2 matches 7 bases. Germline V CDR1 and CDR2: SGHVS, FQNEAQ. The CDR3 is 18 residues long. V lost 1 base and J lost 4; bases outside the gene matches: 16.

The V and J genes are TRBV5-6 and TRBJ2-2; 10 bases are shared with TRBD2. J lost 5 bases, V lost 0 bases, and 7 bases had no gene match. Germline V gene sequence: CDR1 SGHDT, CDR2 YYEEEE. The CDR3 contains 17 residues. DNA for the CDR3: TGTGCCAGCAGCTTGGGAAGGGGACTAGCGCGAACCGGGGAGCTGTTTTTT. Translating it yields CASSLGRGLARTGELFF.